These T cell receptor beta chains were read from a single sample in a study of T cells after yellow fever vaccination. MiXCR was run by TCRdb on the 5' RACE reads, yielding one entry per CDR3 protein. The sample includes fewer than 450,000 distinct CDR3 sequences, 3% to 4.5% seen only once; the top ten take around 24%. The specimen was PBMCs, collected 5 days after the yellow fever booster vaccination. The origin of the receptors is a man younger than 30 who received the YFV17D yellow fever vaccine. CDR3s include the opening cysteine and the closing phenylalanine or tryptophan. The order of the fields is V gene, clone size, D gene, J gene, CDR3 DNA, CDR3 protein. The D gene is left open where the match is weak. The size of a clone is reported for some rows only, either as once, few or many, or as a class for expanded clones.

TRBV9	few	TRBD2	TRBJ2-1	TGTGCCAGCAGCGTACAGGGACTAGTTGGGTTCAATGAGCAGTTCTTC	CASSVQGLVGFNEQFF
TRBV6-5	few	TRBD1	TRBJ1-4	TGTGCCAGCAGTTACCAGACAGGGGGCCGAGAAAAACTGTTTTTT	CASSYQTGGREKLFF
TRBV14	few	NA	TRBJ1-6	TGTGCCAGCAGCCCATCTCAGGCCAGATTTTCACCCCTCCACTTT	CASSPSQARFSPLHF
TRBV3-1	many	TRBD1	TRBJ2-7	TGTGCCAGCAGCCCTTGGGACAGAACCTACGAGCAGTACTTC	CASSPWDRTYEQYF
TRBV5-1	few	NA	TRBJ2-3	TGCGCCAGCAGCCCCGGAAACGCGCCCACAGATACGCAGTATTTT	CASSPGNAPTDTQYF
TRBV14	few	NA	TRBJ1-2	TGTGCCAGCAGCCAAGTGGGGTTTGGACGGATAAACTATGGCTACACCTTC	CASSQVGFGRINYGYTF
TRBV11-2	few	TRBD1	TRBJ2-1	TGTGCCAGCAGGCAACCAGGGACAGAGTACAATGAGCAGTTCTTC	CASRQPGTEYNEQFF
TRBV28	NA	NA	TRBJ1-5	TGTGCCAGCAACCAACCCCCGTCGCAGCCCCAGCATTTT	CASNQPPSQPQHF
TRBV7-6	NA	TRBD2	TRBJ2-1	TGTGCCAGCAGCTTAGTCTCAGGTCTAGCGGGGGAATATGAGCAGTTCTTC	CASSLVSGLAGEYEQFF
TRBV20-1	few	TRBD2	TRBJ2-2	TGCAGTGCTAGAGTAGCGGGGAACACCGGGGAGCTGTTTTTT	CSARVAGNTGELFF
TRBV5-4	NA	TRBD2	TRBJ2-1	TGTGCCAGCAGCTTCCTGAGGGAAAGCGGGGGGGCACATGAGCAGTTCTTC	CASSFLRESGGAHEQFF
TRBV6-2/TRBV6-3	few	NA	TRBJ1-2	TGTGCCAGCCTAACAAGAGGGAATGGCTACACCTTC	CASLTRGNGYTF